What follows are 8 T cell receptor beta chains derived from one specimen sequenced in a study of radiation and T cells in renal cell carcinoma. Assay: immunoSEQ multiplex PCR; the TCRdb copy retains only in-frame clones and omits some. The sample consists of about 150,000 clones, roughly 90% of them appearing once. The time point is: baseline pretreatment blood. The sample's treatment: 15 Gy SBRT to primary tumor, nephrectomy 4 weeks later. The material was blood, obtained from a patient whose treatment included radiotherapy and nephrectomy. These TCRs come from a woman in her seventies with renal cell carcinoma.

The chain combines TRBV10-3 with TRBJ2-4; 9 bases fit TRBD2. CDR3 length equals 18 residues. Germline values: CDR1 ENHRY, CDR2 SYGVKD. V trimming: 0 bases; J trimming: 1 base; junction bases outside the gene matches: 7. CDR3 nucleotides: TGTGCCATCAGTGAGTCTGCGGGGGGGTTTAAGGCCAAAAACATTCAGTACTTC. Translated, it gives CAISESAGGFKAKNIQYF.

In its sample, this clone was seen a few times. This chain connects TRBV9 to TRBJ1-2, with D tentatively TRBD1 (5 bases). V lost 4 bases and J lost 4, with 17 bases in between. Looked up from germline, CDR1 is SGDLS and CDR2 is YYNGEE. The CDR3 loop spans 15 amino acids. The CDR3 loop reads CASSPHPDSGYGYTF. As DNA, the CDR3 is TGTGCCAGCAGCCCCCATCCCGACAGCGGCTATGGCTACACCTTC.

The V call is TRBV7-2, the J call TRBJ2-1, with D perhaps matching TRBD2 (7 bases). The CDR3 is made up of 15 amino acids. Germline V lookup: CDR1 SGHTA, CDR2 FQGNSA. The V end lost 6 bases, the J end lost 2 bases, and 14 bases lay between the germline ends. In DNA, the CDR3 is TGTGCCAGCAGACCCAGGGGAGGGGCCTACAATGAGCAGTTCTTC. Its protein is CASRPRGGAYNEQFF.

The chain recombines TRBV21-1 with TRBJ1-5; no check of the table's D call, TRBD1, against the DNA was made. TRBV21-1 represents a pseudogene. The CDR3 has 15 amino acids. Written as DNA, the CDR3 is TGTGCCAGCAGCAAAGTGGGTGGGCGCAATCAGCCCCAGCATTTT. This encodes CASSKVGGRNQPQHF.

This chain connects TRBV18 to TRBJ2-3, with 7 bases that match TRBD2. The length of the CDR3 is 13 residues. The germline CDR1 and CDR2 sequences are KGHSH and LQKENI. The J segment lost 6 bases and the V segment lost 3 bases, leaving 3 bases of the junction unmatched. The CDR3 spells CASSPLSGDTQYF. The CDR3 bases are TGTGCCAGCTCACCTCTTAGCGGGGATACGCAGTATTTT.

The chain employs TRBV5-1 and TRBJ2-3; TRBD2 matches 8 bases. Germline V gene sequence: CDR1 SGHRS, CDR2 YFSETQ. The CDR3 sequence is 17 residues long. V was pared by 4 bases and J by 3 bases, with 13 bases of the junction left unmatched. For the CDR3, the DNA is TGCGCCAGCAGCCCGGCCGGGGGGGGCCGACGGACAGATACGCAGTATTTT. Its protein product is CASSPAGGGRRTDTQYF.

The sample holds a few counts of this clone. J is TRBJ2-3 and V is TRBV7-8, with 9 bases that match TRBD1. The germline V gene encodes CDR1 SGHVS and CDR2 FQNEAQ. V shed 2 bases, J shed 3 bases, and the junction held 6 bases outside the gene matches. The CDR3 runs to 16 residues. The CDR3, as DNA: TGTGCCAGCAGCTTAAGCCCCGGACAGGGGACAGATACGCAGTATTTT. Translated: CASSLSPGQGTDTQYF.

The CDR3 sequence: CAISDTIPGGSYNSPLHF. For the CDR3, the DNA is TGTGCCATCAGTGATACCATTCCAGGGGGCTCCTATAATTCACCCCTCCACTTT. The gene calls are TRBV10-3 and TRBJ1-6; 7 positions agree with TRBD1. The germline gives CDR1 ENHRY, CDR2 SYGVKD. This CDR3 contains 18 residues. The V and J ends lost 3 bases and 0 bases, in that order; junction bases with no gene match: 8.